The rows below give T cell receptor beta chains drawn from one sample of a study of cytotoxic CD8 clonotypes in ibrutinib-treated CLL. TCRdb keeps only in-frame clones here, not all; method: immunoSEQ multiplex PCR. This table has approximately 190,000 clones, more than 70% appearing once. This specimen was PBMCs, taken after 12 months of ibrutinib treatment. Every receptor here comes from a human donor with chronic lymphocytic leukemia. Both conserved end residues are part of each CDR3. The order of the fields is D gene, J gene, clone size, V gene, CDR3 protein, CDR3 DNA. D genes are given only for firm matches. Not every row has a clone size; where given, it reads once, few, many or a size class.

TRBD1,TRBJ1-2,NA,TRBV5-1,CASSTGGADVFFGYTF,TGCGCCAGCAGCACAGGGGGCGCGGATGTATTCTTTGGCTACACCTTC
NA,TRBJ2-7,NA,TRBV19,CASSIMGGSDEQYF,TGTGCCAGTAGTATTATGGGGGGCTCGGACGAGCAGTACTTC
NA,TRBJ1-1,NA,TRBV12-5,CASGGEQTEAFF,TGTGCTAGTGGTGGGGAACAGACTGAAGCTTTCTTT
NA,TRBJ2-5,NA,TRBV9,CASSVGWGVETQYF,TGTGCCAGCAGCGTAGGGTGGGGAGTGGAGACCCAGTACTTC
TRBD1,TRBJ2-7,NA,TRBV6-1,CASSEWGQGEQYF,TGTGCCAGCAGTGAATGGGGACAGGGCGAGCAGTACTTC
NA,TRBJ2-7,once,TRBV5-4,CASSLNPLGYEQYF,TGTGCCAGCAGCTTGAATCCCCTGGGCTACGAGCAGTACTTC
TRBD2,TRBJ2-7,NA,TRBV4-1,CASSRSRAGESYEQYF,TGCGCCAGCAGCCGCAGTAGAGCGGGAGAATCCTACGAGCAGTACTTC
NA,TRBJ1-3,NA,TRBV10-3,CAISEGQSSGNTIYF,TGTGCCATCAGTGAGGGGCAGAGCTCTGGAAACACCATATATTTT
NA,TRBJ2-7,NA,TRBV6-5,CASALDRLTYEQYF,TGTGCCAGCGCCTTGGATAGGTTGACCTACGAGCAGTACTTC
NA,TRBJ1-2,NA,TRBV27,CASSLSGGGYTF,TGTGCCAGCAGTTTATCAGGGGGGGGCTACACCTTC
NA,TRBJ2-3,NA,TRBV2,CASRGSSTDTQYF,TGTGCCAGCAGGGGATCTAGCACAGATACGCAGTATTTT
NA,TRBJ2-2,NA,TRBV6-5,CASSPSDGHTGELFF,TGTGCCAGCAGTCCATCCGACGGACACACCGGGGAGCTGTTTTTT
TRBD2,TRBJ2-7,NA,TRBV27,CSGTERLAGVTQYF,TGTTCCGGGACAGAGCGACTAGCGGGAGTGACGCAGTACTTC
NA,TRBJ2-1,NA,TRBV5-1,CASSLAASVYNEQFF,TGCGCCAGCAGCTTGGCAGCGTCAGTATACAATGAGCAGTTCTTC
NA,TRBJ1-4,NA,TRBV28,CASSLRVWAENEKLFF,TGTGCCAGCAGTTTACGTGTATGGGCAGAAAATGAAAAACTGTTTTTT
NA,TRBJ1-2,few,TRBV6-5,CASSWGSGYTF,TGTGCCAGCAGTTGGGGTAGTGGCTACACCTTC
TRBD1,TRBJ2-1,NA,TRBV5-4,CASSSRGRGYNEQFF,TGTGCCAGCAGCTCGAGGGGCAGGGGGTACAATGAGCAGTTCTTC
TRBD1,TRBJ2-2,few,TRBV5-1,CASSLGTGWTGELFF,TGCGCCAGCAGCCTAGGGACAGGGTGGACCGGGGAGCTGTTTTTT
NA,TRBJ2-7,NA,TRBV2,CASSPRYEQYF,TGTGCCAGCAGTCCTAGATACGAGCAGTACTTC
NA,TRBJ2-7,NA,TRBV7-9,CASSLGQIYEQYF,TGTGCCAGCAGCCTAGGACAGATCTACGAGCAGTACTTC
NA,TRBJ2-7,NA,TRBV11-2,CASRGTLYEQYF,TGTGCCAGTCGCGGTACCCTCTACGAGCAGTACTTC
NA,TRBJ2-1,few,TRBV5-4,CASSYLQGGEQFF,TGTGCCAGCAGCTACTTACAGGGAGGTGAGCAGTTCTTC
NA,TRBJ2-3,NA,TRBV2,CASSEAGVRDTQYF,TGTGCCAGCAGTGAGGCAGGGGTAAGAGATACGCAGTATTTT
NA,TRBJ2-1,once,TRBV19,CASSIRVTYNEQFF,TGTGCCAGTAGTATCAGGGTCACCTACAATGAGCAGTTCTTC